Reported below is one T cell receptor (beta chain). The data are from a study of blood T cell repertoires in COVID-19. Overall study: The analysed material was cDNA or gDNA that came from T cells, B-cell-depleted T cells, or PBMCs.

Germline V gene lookup returns CDR1 DFQATT and CDR2 SNEGSKA (reference sequence). Trimming took 2 bases from V and 4 from J, leaving 3 bases between them. The CDR3 spans 11 residues. In the authors' methods: Nucleated cell counts were estimated from reference gene primer amplification. The repertoire was sequenced with immunoSEQ multiplex PCR; TCRdb's copy has only in-frame clones and lacks some. V and J calls and clone size come straight from that table; D and trimming were deduced from the DNA. The repertoire holds some 160,000 clones, with around 82% as singletons. Input material: peripheral blood. The source of this sequence is an elderly woman with acute or convalescent COVID-19. The chain is built from TRBV20-1 and TRBJ1-3; no reliable D call. This CDR3 reads CSARQGNTIYF. Here the CDR3 DNA reads TGCAGTGCTAGACAGGGAAACACCATATATTTT.